This TCR beta chain was sequenced for a study of response to subunit inactivated influenza vaccine. TCRdb independently ran MiXCR on the RT-PCR reads; one entry per CDR3 protein. There are more than 700,000 distinct CDR3 sequences in the sample; around 20% occur only once, and 9.5% to 13% lies in the top ten. About this clonotype: Its target is not known.

Study findings and constraints: The authors offered the suggestion that each seasonal influenza vaccination recruits few new T cells.

This CDR3 has 14 amino acids. J gave up 6 bases and V 5 bases, and 10 bases lay outside the gene matches. The germline V gene encodes CDR1 DFQATT and CDR2 SNEGSKA (reference sequence). The gene calls are TRBV20-1 and TRBJ1-5; 7 bases agree with TRBD1. The sample consisted of PBMCs from blood, taken about 5 days after vaccination. The sequence came from a man aged 50 to 59 who received an inactivated influenza vaccine. The chain's CDR3 is CSAQRGGGGQPQHF. CDR3 nucleotides: TGCAGTGCTCAGAGAGGAGGGGGCGGTCAGCCCCAGCATTTT.